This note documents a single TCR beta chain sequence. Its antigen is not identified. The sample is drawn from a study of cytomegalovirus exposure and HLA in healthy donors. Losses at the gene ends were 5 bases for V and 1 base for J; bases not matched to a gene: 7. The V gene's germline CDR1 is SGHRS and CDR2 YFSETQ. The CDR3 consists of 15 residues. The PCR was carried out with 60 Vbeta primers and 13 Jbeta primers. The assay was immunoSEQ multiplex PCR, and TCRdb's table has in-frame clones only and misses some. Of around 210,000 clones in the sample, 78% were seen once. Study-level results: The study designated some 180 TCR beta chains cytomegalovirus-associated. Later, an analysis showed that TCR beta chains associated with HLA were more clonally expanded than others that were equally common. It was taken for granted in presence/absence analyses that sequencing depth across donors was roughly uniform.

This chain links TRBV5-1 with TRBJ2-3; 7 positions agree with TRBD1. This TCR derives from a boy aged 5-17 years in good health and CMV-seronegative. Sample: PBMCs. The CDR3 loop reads CASSFDRVGTDTQYF. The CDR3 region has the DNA TGCGCCAGCAGTTTCGACAGGGTCGGCACAGATACGCAGTATTTT. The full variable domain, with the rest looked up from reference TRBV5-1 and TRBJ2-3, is KAGVTQTPRYLIKTRGQQVTLSCSPISGHRSVSWYQQTPGQGLQFLFEYFSETQRNKGNFPGRFSGRQFSNSRSEMNVSTLELGDSALYLCASSFDRVGTDTQYFGPGTRLTVL.